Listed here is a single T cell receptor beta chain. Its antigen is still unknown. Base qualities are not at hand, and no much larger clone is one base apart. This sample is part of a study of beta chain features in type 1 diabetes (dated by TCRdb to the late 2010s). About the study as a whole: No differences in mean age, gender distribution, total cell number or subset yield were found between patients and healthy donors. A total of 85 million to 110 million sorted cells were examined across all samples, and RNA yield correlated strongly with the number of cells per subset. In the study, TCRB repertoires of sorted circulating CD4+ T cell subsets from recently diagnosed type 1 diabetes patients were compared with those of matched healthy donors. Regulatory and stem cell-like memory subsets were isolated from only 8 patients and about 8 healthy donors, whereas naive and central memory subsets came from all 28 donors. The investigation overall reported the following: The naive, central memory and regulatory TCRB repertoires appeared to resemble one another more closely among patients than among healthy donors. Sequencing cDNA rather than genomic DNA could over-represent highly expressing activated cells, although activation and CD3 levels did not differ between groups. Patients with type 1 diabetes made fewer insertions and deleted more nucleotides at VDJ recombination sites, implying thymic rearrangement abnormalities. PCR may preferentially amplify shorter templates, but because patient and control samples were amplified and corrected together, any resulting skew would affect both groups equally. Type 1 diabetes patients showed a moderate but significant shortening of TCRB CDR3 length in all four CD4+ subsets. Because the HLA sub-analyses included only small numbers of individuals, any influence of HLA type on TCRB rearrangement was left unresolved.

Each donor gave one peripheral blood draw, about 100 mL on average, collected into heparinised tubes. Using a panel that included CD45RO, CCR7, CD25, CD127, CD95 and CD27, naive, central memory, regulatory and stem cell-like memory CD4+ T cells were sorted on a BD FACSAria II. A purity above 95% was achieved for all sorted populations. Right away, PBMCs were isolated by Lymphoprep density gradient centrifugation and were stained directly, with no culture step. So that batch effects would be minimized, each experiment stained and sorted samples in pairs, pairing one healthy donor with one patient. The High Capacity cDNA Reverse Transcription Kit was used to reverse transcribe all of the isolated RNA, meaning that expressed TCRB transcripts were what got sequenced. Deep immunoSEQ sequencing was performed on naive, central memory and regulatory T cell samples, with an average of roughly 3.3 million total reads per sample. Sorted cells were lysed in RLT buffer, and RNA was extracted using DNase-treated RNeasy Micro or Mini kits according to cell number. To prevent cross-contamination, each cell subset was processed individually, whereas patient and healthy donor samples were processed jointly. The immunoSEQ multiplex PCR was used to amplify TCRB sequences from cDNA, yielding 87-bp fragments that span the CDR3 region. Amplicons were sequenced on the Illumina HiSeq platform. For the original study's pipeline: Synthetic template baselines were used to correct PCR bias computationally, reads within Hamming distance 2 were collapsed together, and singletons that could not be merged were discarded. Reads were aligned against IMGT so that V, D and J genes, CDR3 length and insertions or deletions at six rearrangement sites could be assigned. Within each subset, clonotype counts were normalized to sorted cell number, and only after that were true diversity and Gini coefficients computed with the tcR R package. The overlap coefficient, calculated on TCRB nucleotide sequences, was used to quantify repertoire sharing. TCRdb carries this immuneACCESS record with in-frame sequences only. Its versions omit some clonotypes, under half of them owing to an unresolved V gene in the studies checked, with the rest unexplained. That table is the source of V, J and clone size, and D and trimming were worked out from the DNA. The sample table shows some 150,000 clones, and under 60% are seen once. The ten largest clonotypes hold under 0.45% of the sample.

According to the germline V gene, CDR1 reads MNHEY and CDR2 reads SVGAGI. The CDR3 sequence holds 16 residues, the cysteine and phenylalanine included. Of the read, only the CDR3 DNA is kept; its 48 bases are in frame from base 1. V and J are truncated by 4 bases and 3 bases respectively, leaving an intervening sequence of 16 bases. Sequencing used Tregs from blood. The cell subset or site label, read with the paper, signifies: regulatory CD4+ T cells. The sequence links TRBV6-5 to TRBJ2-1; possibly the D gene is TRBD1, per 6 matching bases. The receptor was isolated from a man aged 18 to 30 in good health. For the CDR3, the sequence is CASSFLRGPGYNEQFF. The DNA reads TGTGCCAGCAGTTTCCTCAGGGGCCCCGGCTACAATGAGCAGTTCTTC.